The 22 T cell receptor beta chains given below trace back to one sample, sequenced in a study of CD8+ T cells in alopecia areata. Extraction of RNA preceded its reverse transcription into cDNA, which served as the sequencing template. TCRdb's copy holds only in-frame clones and misses some; the assay was immunoSEQ multiplex PCR. The table includes some 190,000 clones, approximately 61% detected once. Described treatment: oral pan-JAK inhibitor, 5-10 mg twice daily. The sequencing used CD4+ T cells sorted from blood, collected at week 24, from a patient treated with tofacitinib. Every receptor here comes from a human donor with alopecia areata.

This chain uses TRBV28 with TRBJ2-7, with unresolved D. The V end was cut by 5 bases, the J end by 0 bases, with 11 bases between. The CDR3 extends over 14 amino acids. Germline CDR1 reads MDHEN; CDR2 reads SYDVKM. The CDR3 bases are TGTGCCAGCAGTCCCGTTAAGAGCTCCTACGAGCAGTACTTC. Translating it yields CASSPVKSSYEQYF.

The V gene is TRBV19, the J gene TRBJ1-2; D is perhaps TRBD1 (5 bases). V was shortened by 5 bases and J by 4 bases, with 14 bases between the two germline ends. Per germline, CDR1 LNHDA and CDR2 SQIVND (reference sequence). The CDR3 runs 14 residues. The CDR3 spells CASSPNRSPYGYTF. CDR3 in DNA: TGTGCCAGTAGTCCAAACAGGTCCCCCTATGGCTACACCTTC.

The V and J genes are TRBV7-2 and TRBJ2-3, with 8 bases identical to TRBD2. This CDR3 is 16 amino acids long. Germline lookup yields CDR1 SGHTA and CDR2 FQGNSA. J lost 2 bases, V lost 2 bases, and 6 bases had no gene match. CDR3 in DNA: TGTGCCAGCAGCTTATTTCGGGGGGGTACCACAGATACGCAGTATTTT. Amino acid sequence: CASSLFRGGTTDTQYF.

This clone was recorded a few times. The chain combines TRBV10-3 with TRBJ2-5; D unclear. Trimming removed 6 bases at V and 0 bases at J, with 11 bases between. The germline gives CDR1 ENHRY, CDR2 SYGVKD. The CDR3 runs to 14 residues. CDR3 region: CAIRGREYQETQYF. The CDR3 DNA is TGTGCCATCAGGGGCAGAGAGTACCAAGAGACCCAGTACTTC.

The rearrangement joins TRBV4-3 to TRBJ1-3; D is unresolved. V lost 4 bases and J 8 bases, leaving 12 bases between the germline ends. Germline-derived CDR1 and CDR2 are LGHNA and YSLEER. The CDR3 totals 13 residues. CDR3 sequence reads: CASSRQSGDTIYF. The CDR3 coding sequence is TGCGCCAGCAGCCGACAATCCGGGGACACCATATATTTT.

V and J are TRBV29-1 and TRBJ2-3; 7 positions agree with TRBD2. The junction had 8 bases not matched to a gene; V was cut back by 5 bases and J by 0 bases. The CDR3 runs to 15 residues. CDR1 and CDR2 from the germline V gene are SQVTM and ANQGSEA. CDR3 loop: CSVRVSGVSTDTQYF. The CDR3 nucleotides read TGCAGCGTTCGAGTAAGCGGGGTTAGCACAGATACGCAGTATTTT.

CDR3 region: CASTPPREKLFF. The CDR3 DNA is TGTGCCAGCACCCCACCCAGGGAAAAACTGTTTTTT. The chain links TRBV6-1 to TRBJ1-4; D remains unclear. Per germline, CDR1 MNHNS and CDR2 SASEGT. V gave up 7 bases and J gave up 8 bases, with 11 bases separating them. CDR3 length: 12 residues.

The chain is built from TRBV4-3 and TRBJ2-6; D not certain. Trimming removed 1 base from V and 2 bases from J, with 9 bases in between. CDR3 size: 16 residues. Germline lookup yields CDR1 LGHNA and CDR2 YSLEER. CDR3 residues: CASSQGSPPGANVLTF. In DNA form, the CDR3 reads TGCGCCAGCAGCCAAGGATCCCCCCCTGGGGCCAACGTCCTGACTTTC.

The gene calls are TRBV9 and TRBJ2-3, with TRBD2 matching 12 bases. Trimming at V came to 3 bases and at J to 2 bases, leaving 1 base not matched to a gene. Germline V gene lookup returns CDR1 SGDLS and CDR2 YYNGEE. The CDR3 covers 15 residues. CDR3 nucleotide sequence: TGTGCCAGCAGCGGGACTAGCGGGGCCACAGATACGCAGTATTTT. Its translation is CASSGTSGATDTQYF.

This clone was detected a few times. This chain links TRBV29-1 with TRBJ2-7, with TRBD1 as a possible D gene (6 bases). CDR1 is SQVTM, CDR2 ANQGSEA, per germline. Deletions cut 7 bases from V and 3 bases from J, with 13 bases between. This CDR3 spans 12 amino acids. As DNA, the CDR3 is TGCAGCGCCCGGGACACCGTCTACGAGCAGTACTTC. Protein: CSARDTVYEQYF.

This clone was counted between two and nine times. The chain joins TRBV2 to TRBJ2-7; weak D call: TRBD1 (6 bases). There are 12 residues in the CDR3. Germline loops: CDR1 SNHLY, CDR2 FYNNEI. Trimming removed 8 bases at V and 4 bases at J, with 12 bases between. The CDR3 is CASRRQVYEQYF. Here the CDR3 DNA reads TGTGCCAGCCGACGACAGGTTTACGAGCAGTACTTC.

This clone was counted between two and nine times. The chain joins TRBV29-1 to TRBJ2-7; TRBD1 agrees at 11 bases. This CDR3 region has 12 residues. J lost 3 bases, V lost 6 bases, and 1 base had no gene match. Per the germline V gene, CDR1 is SQVTM and CDR2 is ANQGSEA. CDR3 sequence: CSVGTGGYEQYF. The CDR3 nucleotides read TGCAGCGTAGGGACAGGGGGCTACGAGCAGTACTTC.

The chain recombines TRBV29-1 with TRBJ1-1; D may be TRBD1 (5 bases). This CDR3 has 15 residues. The V end was cut by 7 bases, the J end by 3 bases, with 21 bases between. Germline CDR1 reads SQVTM; CDR2 reads ANQGSEA. The CDR3 coding sequence is TGCAGCGCCTCAGGCCAGGGTGCTCCGGACACTGAAGCTTTCTTT. Translating gives CSASGQGAPDTEAFF. The whole variable domain, filled in from reference TRBV29-1 and TRBJ1-1, reads SAVISQKPSRDICQRGTSLTIQCQVDSQVTMMFWYRQQPGQSLTLIATANQGSEATYESGFVIDKFPISRPNLTFSTLTVSNMSPEDSSIYLCSASGQGAPDTEAFFGQGTRLTVV.

This clone showed up just once. The chain is built from TRBV29-1 and TRBJ2-7; D may be TRBD2 (6 bases). In germline, CDR1 is SQVTM, CDR2 ANQGSEA. This CDR3 comprises 11 residues. Trimming cost V 6 bases and J 6 bases, with 12 bases left between them. This CDR3 is CSVLRGSEQYF. The CDR3 nucleotides are TGCAGCGTACTCCGGGGGTCCGAGCAGTACTTC.

The chain employs TRBV30 and TRBJ1-1; possible D gene TRBD1, 5 bases. The V end was cut by 3 bases, the J end by 0 bases, with 11 bases between. The CDR3 consists of 14 residues. Germline V gene sequence: CDR1 GTSNPN, CDR2 SVGIG (reference sequence). The CDR3 sequence is CAWSVGRVNTEAFF. The CDR3 nucleotides read TGTGCCTGGAGCGTGGGGCGGGTGAACACTGAAGCTTTCTTT.

This clone was counted only a few times. CDR3 bases: TGTGCCAGCTCACCACTTATCCAGGGCGAATCCGGGGAGCTGTTTTTT. Translating gives CASSPLIQGESGELFF. V is TRBV18 and J is TRBJ2-2, with D possibly being TRBD1 (5 bases). CDR3 length equals 16 residues. The germline gives CDR1 KGHSH, CDR2 LQKENI. V lost 1 base to trimming and J lost 6 bases, with 15 bases between them.

V and J are TRBV2 and TRBJ1-2; perhaps TRBD1 as D (5 bases). V dropped 5 bases and J dropped 1 base, with 17 bases sitting between them. The germline V gene has CDR1 SNHLY and CDR2 FYNNEI. This CDR3 comprises 16 residues. In DNA, the CDR3 is TGTGCCAGCAGTTACGACCTCAAGACAGTTAACTATGGCTACACCTTC. Translation: CASSYDLKTVNYGYTF.

The chain joins TRBV7-8 to TRBJ2-7; D ambiguous. The CDR3 sequence is 12 residues long. V lost 5 bases and J 7 bases, leaving 12 bases between the germline ends. Germline values: CDR1 SGHVS, CDR2 FQNEAQ. The DNA of the CDR3 is TGTGCCAGCAGCCCCGACCAATTTGAGCAGTACTTC. It encodes CASSPDQFEQYF.

This clone appeared a single time. The same CDR3 arises from other DNA sequences in this sample as well. The gene calls are TRBV5-1 and TRBJ2-1; the D gene could be TRBD1 or TRBD2 (5 bases each). CDR1 is SGHRS and CDR2 is YFSETQ in the germline V gene. The CDR3 is 16 residues long. The ends were cut back, 0 bases at V and 1 base at J, with 11 bases in the middle. The CDR3 nucleotides read TGCGCCAGCAGCTTGGCATATGGGGGATCCTACAATGAGCAGTTCTTC. Translating gives CASSLAYGGSYNEQFF.

This clone was seen only once. This chain uses TRBV27 with TRBJ1-1, with TRBD1 as a possible D gene (5 bases). Trimming shortened V by 6 bases and J by 3 bases, and 17 bases separated the two germline ends. Germline CDR1 reads MNHEY; CDR2 reads SMNVEV (reference sequence). The CDR3 consists of 15 residues. The DNA of the CDR3 is TGTGCCAGCAGCCCCTTGGGGGGGGACGACACTGAAGCTTTCTTT. It translates to CASSPLGGDDTEAFF.

The chain is built from TRBV29-1 and TRBJ2-3; the D gene could be TRBD1 or TRBD2 (5 bases each). CDR1 is SQVTM and CDR2 is ANQGSEA in the germline V gene. This CDR3 has 13 residues. The V end lost 4 bases, the J end lost 2 bases, and 10 bases lay between the germline ends. The CDR3 DNA sequence: TGCAGCGTTGCCGGGACCCTCACAGATACGCAGTATTTT. Protein product: CSVAGTLTDTQYF.

The J gene is TRBJ2-7, the V gene TRBV25-1, with D perhaps matching TRBD2 (7 bases). Germline V lookup: CDR1 MGHDK, CDR2 SYGVNS. Deletions cut 5 bases from V and 5 bases from J, with 19 bases between. The CDR3 has 15 residues. DNA for the CDR3: TGTGCCAGCAGTAACAAGGGAGGGGGGGCCCACGAGCAGTACTTC. Protein: CASSNKGGGAHEQYF.